This T cell receptor beta chain was recorded in a study of regulatory T cells in long-lasting Graves disease. Note on this clonotype: A much larger clone lies one base from this, so it may be a read error.

Sample time point: persistent/refractory GD, antithyroid drugs over 5 years with positive TRAb. The authors made the TCR library using RNA they extracted from PBMCs. Building the TCR beta libraries relied on iRepertoire HTBI primers, and CDR3 regions underwent Arm-PCR. One entry per CDR3 protein, called by TCRdb with MiXCR from the multiplex PCR reads. The sample shows approximately 690,000 distinct CDR3 sequences, about 32% of them seen only once. The sequence derives from a female donor with Graves disease. The sequences come from peripheral blood mononuclear cells (PBMCs), collected when the disease was refractory, from a patient treated with antithyroid drugs.

The DNA of the CDR3 is TGTGCCAGCAGTGCGGACAGGGTGGTTTCCGGGGAGCTGCTTTTT. Protein sequence: CASSADRVVSGELLF. This chain connects TRBV2 to TRBJ2-2, with 8 bases that match TRBD1. This CDR3 spans 15 amino acids. Germline V gene lookup returns CDR1 SNHLY and CDR2 FYNNEI. Full variable domain (rest looked up from reference TRBV2 and TRBJ2-2): EPEVTQTPSHQVTQMGQEVILRCVPISNHLYFYWYRQILGQKVEFLVSFYNNEISEKSEIFDDQFSVERPDGSNFTLKIRSTKLEDSAMYFCASSADRVVSGELLFGEGSRLTVL.